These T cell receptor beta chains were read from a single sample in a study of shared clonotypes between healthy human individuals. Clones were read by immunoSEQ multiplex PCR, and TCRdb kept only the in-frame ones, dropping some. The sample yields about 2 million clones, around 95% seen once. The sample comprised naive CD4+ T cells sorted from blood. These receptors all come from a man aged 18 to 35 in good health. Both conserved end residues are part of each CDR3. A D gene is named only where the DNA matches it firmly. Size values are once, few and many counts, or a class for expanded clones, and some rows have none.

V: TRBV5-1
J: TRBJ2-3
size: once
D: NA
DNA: TGCGCCAGCAGCTTAGACCCTTTTCTGAATACAGATGCGCAGTATTTT
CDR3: CASSLDPFLNTDAQYF

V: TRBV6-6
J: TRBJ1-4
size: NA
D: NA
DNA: TGTGCCAGCAGTTACTCCGGGACGGGGGTTGAAAAACTGTTTTTT
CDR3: CASSYSGTGVEKLFF

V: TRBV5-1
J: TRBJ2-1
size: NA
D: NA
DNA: TGCGCCAGCAGCCTGAGGGCGGGTCAGTCCAATGAGCAGTTCTTC
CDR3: CASSLRAGQSNEQFF

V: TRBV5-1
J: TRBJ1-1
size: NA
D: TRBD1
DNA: TGCGCCAGCAGCCCGGGGACAGCCACTGAAGCTTTCTTT
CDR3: CASSPGTATEAFF

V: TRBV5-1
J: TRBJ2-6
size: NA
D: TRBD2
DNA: TGCGCCAGCAGCACCGGCCCAGGCGGGAGCTCTGGGGCCAACGTCCTGACTTTC
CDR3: CASSTGPGGSSGANVLTF

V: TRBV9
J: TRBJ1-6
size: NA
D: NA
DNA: TGTGCCAGCAGCGTAGACGGTTATAATTCACCCCTCCACTTT
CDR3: CASSVDGYNSPLHF

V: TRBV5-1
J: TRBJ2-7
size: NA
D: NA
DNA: TGCGCCAGCAGCCTCCCGGGGGCCTACGAGCAGTACTTC
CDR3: CASSLPGAYEQYF

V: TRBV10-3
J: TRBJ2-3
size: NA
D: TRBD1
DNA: TGTGCCATCAGTGATTACGACAGGGCTAGCACAGATACGCAGTATTTT
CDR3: CAISDYDRASTDTQYF

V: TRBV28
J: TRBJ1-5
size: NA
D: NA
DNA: TGTGCCAGCAGTCTATTTCGGGCGAGGGAGGGCAATCAGCCCCAGCATTTT
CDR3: CASSLFRAREGNQPQHF

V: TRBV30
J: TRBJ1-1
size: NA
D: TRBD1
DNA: TGTGCCTGGAAAAAGCAGGGGGCGCGGACTGAAGCTTTCTTT
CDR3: CAWKKQGARTEAFF

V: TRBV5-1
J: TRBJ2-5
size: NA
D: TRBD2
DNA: TGCGCCAGCAGCTTGTCTGTAGCGGGCGGTCAAGAGACCCAGTACTTC
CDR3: CASSLSVAGGQETQYF

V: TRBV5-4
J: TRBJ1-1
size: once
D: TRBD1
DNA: TGTGCCAGCAGTCCCCCTCAGGGGGTCGGCACTGAAGCTTTCTTT
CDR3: CASSPPQGVGTEAFF

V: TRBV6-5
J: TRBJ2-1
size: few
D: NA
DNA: TGTGCCAGCAGTCGGACGGTCCTCGCGGAGCAGTTCTTC
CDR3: CASSRTVLAEQFF

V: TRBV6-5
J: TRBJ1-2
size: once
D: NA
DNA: TGTGCCAGCAGTCGCCAGTTAGCCTGGGGCTACACCTTC
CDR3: CASSRQLAWGYTF

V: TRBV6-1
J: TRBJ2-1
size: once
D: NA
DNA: TGTGCCAGCAGAAACTTCGGCCGCAATGAGCAGTTCTTC
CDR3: CASRNFGRNEQFF

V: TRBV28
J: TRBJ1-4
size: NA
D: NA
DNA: TGTGCCAGCACCCCAGGTGACAGGATTAATGAAAAACTGTTTTTT
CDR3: CASTPGDRINEKLFF

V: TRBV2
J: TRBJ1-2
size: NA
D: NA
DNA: TGTGCCAGCAGTATGGCCAAATATGGCTACACCTTC
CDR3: CASSMAKYGYTF

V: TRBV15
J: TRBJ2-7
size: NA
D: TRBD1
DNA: TGTGCCACCAGCAGAGATGGGACAGCGAGCTCCTACGAGCAGTACTTC
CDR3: CATSRDGTASSYEQYF

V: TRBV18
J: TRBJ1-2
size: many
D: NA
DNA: TGTGCCAGCTCACCTGGCCCCACCTATGGCTACACCTTC
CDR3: CASSPGPTYGYTF

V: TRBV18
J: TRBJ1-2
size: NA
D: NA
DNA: TGTGCCAGCTCACCATTGGTAGCTGGCTATGGCTACACCTTC
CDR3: CASSPLVAGYGYTF

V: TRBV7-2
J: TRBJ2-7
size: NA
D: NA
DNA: TGTGCCAGCAGCTTAGCTTGGGGCGAGCAGTACTTC
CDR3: CASSLAWGEQYF

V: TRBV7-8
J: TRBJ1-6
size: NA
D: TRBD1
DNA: TGTGCCAGCAGCTTAACAGGGGTCTCCCCTAATTCACCCCTCCACTTT
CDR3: CASSLTGVSPNSPLHF

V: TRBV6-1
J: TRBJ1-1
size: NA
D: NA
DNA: TGTGCCAGCAGTGAAGCCCCCACACTGAACACTGAAGCTTTCTTT
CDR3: CASSEAPTLNTEAFF

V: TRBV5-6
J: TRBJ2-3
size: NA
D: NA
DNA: TGTGCCAGCAGCTCTAGCACAGATACGCAGTATTTT
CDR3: CASSSSTDTQYF

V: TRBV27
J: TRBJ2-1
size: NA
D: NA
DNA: TGTGCCAGCAGTCTCACATGGTTATCCTACAATGAGCAGTTCTTC
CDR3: CASSLTWLSYNEQFF

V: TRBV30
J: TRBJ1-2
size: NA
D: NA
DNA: TGTGCCTGGAGTGTATACGGGGCAGTTGGCTACACCTTC
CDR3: CAWSVYGAVGYTF

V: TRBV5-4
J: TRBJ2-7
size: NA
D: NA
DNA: TGTGCCAGCAGCTTACCGAGGGTTGATCCGGGCAACGAGCAGTACTTC
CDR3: CASSLPRVDPGNEQYF

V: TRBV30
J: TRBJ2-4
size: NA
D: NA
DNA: TGTGCCTGGAGTGTTAGTATAGGAAACATTCAGTACTTC
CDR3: CAWSVSIGNIQYF

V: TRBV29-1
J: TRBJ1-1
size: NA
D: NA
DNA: TGCAGCGCCGGTCGGGCGAACACTGAAGCTTTCTTT
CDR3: CSAGRANTEAFF